Each of the 32 T cell receptor beta chains below was sequenced from the same sample in a study of CD8+CD57+ T cells in acquired aplastic anemia. Researchers used genomic DNA as the template to profile TCR beta VDJ and CDR3. TCRdb reanalysed the reads using MiXCR and keeps one entry per CDR3 protein. The repertoire consists of about 180,000 distinct CDR3 sequences, with less than 55% occurring once and the leading ten covering approximately 2.9%. What was sequenced was sorted CD4+, CD8+, or CD8+CD57+ T cells (not recorded which) from PBMCs. Receptor source: a human donor in good health.

This clonotype has at least ten counts. The chain combines TRBV11-2 with TRBJ1-1; 7 bases fit TRBD1. The germline CDR1 and CDR2 sequences are SGHAT and FQNNGV. The CDR3 covers 17 residues. V was pared by 1 base and J by 1 base, with 9 bases of the junction left unmatched. CDR3 DNA sequence: TGTGCCAGCAGCTTAGTTTTCAGGGGGAGACGGAACACTGAAGCTTTCTTT. Its protein product is CASSLVFRGRRNTEAFF.

V gene TRBV20-1 combines with J gene TRBJ2-5; TRBD1 aligns across 8 bases. CDR1 is DFQATT and CDR2 is SNEGSKA in the germline V gene (reference sequence). V trimming: 6 bases; J trimming: 3 bases; junction bases outside the gene matches: 6. This CDR3 has 13 residues. The CDR3 DNA reads TGCAGTGCGGCAGGGGGCGAGGAAGAGACCCAGTACTTC. Translating it yields CSAAGGEEETQYF.

This clonotype was recorded a few times. The chain carries TRBV24-1 and TRBJ2-3; TRBD1 matches 8 bases. The J segment lost 4 bases and the V segment lost 3 bases, leaving 5 bases of the junction unmatched. Per germline, CDR1 KGHDR and CDR2 SFDVKD. The CDR3 covers 15 residues. CDR3 DNA: TGTGCCACCAGTGATCTTAGACAGGGGTCAGATACGCAGTATTTT. Amino acids: CATSDLRQGSDTQYF.

This chain joins TRBV29-1 and TRBJ2-3, with D unresolved. This CDR3 is 16 amino acids long. Trimming removed 3 bases at V and 0 bases at J, with 16 bases between. Germline V gene sequence: CDR1 SQVTM, CDR2 ANQGSEA. The CDR3 region is CSVDIRQPTSTDTQYF. The DNA of the CDR3 is TGCAGCGTTGACATCCGGCAGCCAACTAGCACAGATACGCAGTATTTT.

The rearrangement links TRBV29-1 to TRBJ2-7; perhaps TRBD1 as D (5 bases). Germline V gene lookup returns CDR1 SQVTM and CDR2 ANQGSEA. The CDR3 spans 13 residues. V was trimmed by 4 bases and J by 3 bases, leaving 13 bases between them. CDR3 amino acids: CSVGAGWDYEQYF. DNA of the CDR3: TGCAGCGTTGGGGCAGGGTGGGACTACGAGCAGTACTTC.

The J gene is TRBJ2-3, the V gene TRBV7-8; D is perhaps TRBD1 or TRBD2 (5 bases each). V was cut by 7 bases and J by 1 base, with 9 bases left in between. CDR3 length: 13 amino acids. Per the germline V gene, CDR1 is SGHVS and CDR2 is FQNEAQ. CDR3 DNA: TGTGCCAGCACGGGACGGGGCACAGATACGCAGTATTTT. Protein sequence: CASTGRGTDTQYF.

The genes are TRBV24-1 and TRBJ2-7; 9 positions agree with TRBD1. There are 12 residues in the CDR3. Unmatched junction bases numbered 2, after V lost 6 bases and J lost 6 bases. Per germline, CDR1 KGHDR and CDR2 SFDVKD. The CDR3 region is CATSPDRGEQYF. In nucleotides, the CDR3 is TGTGCCACCAGTCCGGACAGGGGCGAGCAGTACTTC.

The gene calls are TRBV29-1 and TRBJ1-5; 8 nucleotides match TRBD1. Losses at the gene ends were 2 bases for V and 7 bases for J; bases not matched to a gene: 4. The CDR3 sequence is 13 residues long. Germline lookup yields CDR1 SQVTM and CDR2 ANQGSEA. In DNA form, the CDR3 reads TGCAGCGTTGAAATAGGGACAGGACAGCCCCAGCATTTT. Protein: CSVEIGTGQPQHF.

The chain carries TRBV29-1 and TRBJ2-1; TRBD1 aligns across 10 bases. Per the germline V gene, CDR1 is SQVTM and CDR2 is ANQGSEA. After removal of 6 bases from V and 7 bases from J, the junction contained 9 bases not matched to a gene. The CDR3 runs 14 residues. CDR3 protein: CSVRAGGQGNEQFF. The CDR3 DNA reads TGCAGCGTCCGCGCAGGGGGACAGGGGAATGAGCAGTTCTTC.

Worth noting for this clonotype: This may be a read error: a much more frequent sequence differs by one nucleotide. The genes are TRBV10-3 and TRBJ2-7; the match to TRBD2 covers 7 bases. This CDR3 is 14 amino acids long. Trimming at V came to 10 bases and at J to 2 bases, leaving 11 bases not matched to a gene. Germline V gene lookup returns CDR1 ENHRY and CDR2 SYGVKD. CDR3 in DNA: TGTGCCAGCGGTCCGACAGCGGGACCCTACGAGCAGTACTTC. Translation gives CASGPTAGPYEQYF.

The chain links TRBV2 to TRBJ1-6; 7 nucleotides match TRBD1. The CDR3 length is 15 residues. Germline V gene sequence: CDR1 SNHLY, CDR2 FYNNEI. After removal of 8 bases from V and 5 bases from J, the junction contained 9 bases not matched to a gene. The CDR3: CASSPGDSHNSPLHF. CDR3 nucleotides: TGTGCCAGCTCACCTGGGGACAGCCATAATTCACCCCTCCACTTT.

This clonotype has a count of ten or more. The rearrangement joins TRBV7-9 to TRBJ2-3; D is possibly TRBD1 (5 bases). Per germline, CDR1 SEHNR and CDR2 FQNEAQ (reference sequence). The length of the CDR3 is 15 residues. V lost 1 base to trimming and J lost 6 bases, with 14 bases between them. The CDR3: CASSLVQGRADTQYF. The DNA of the CDR3 is TGTGCCAGCAGCTTAGTTCAGGGTAGAGCCGATACGCAGTATTTT.

This clonotype has only a few counts. The chain joins TRBV3-1 to TRBJ2-1, with D perhaps matching TRBD2 (6 bases). Looked up from germline, CDR1 is LGHDT and CDR2 is YNNKEL (reference sequence). The CDR3 runs to 17 residues. V lost 4 bases and J 4 bases, leaving 20 bases between the germline ends. In DNA form, the CDR3 reads TGTGCCAGCAGCCGCAAGCTGAGTAGCGGCCCTTACAATGAGCAGTTCTTC. Its protein product is CASSRKLSSGPYNEQFF.

The rearrangement joins TRBV28 to TRBJ1-5; no firm D call. Germline CDR1 MDHEN, CDR2 SYDVKM. Between the trimmed V and J ends, which lost 1 base and 7 bases, there was a span of 5 bases. The CDR3 spans 12 residues. CDR3 protein: CASSLLVQPQHF. The CDR3 coding sequence is TGTGCCAGCAGTTTATTAGTCCAGCCCCAGCATTTT.

This clonotype was seen ten or more times. CDR3 amino acids: CASSLGLAGSYNEQFF. The DNA for the CDR3 is TGCGCCAGCAGCCTGGGACTAGCGGGCTCCTACAATGAGCAGTTCTTC. This rearrangement joins TRBV5-1 to TRBJ2-1; 12 nucleotides line up with TRBD2. The CDR3 sequence is 16 residues long. The germline V gene has CDR1 SGHRS and CDR2 YFSETQ. With 4 bases clipped from V and 0 bases from J, the junction kept 2 bases outside the gene matches.

This sequence joins TRBV5-4 and TRBJ2-3; TRBD2 is a possible D gene (6 bases). The CDR3 covers 15 residues. The germline V gene encodes CDR1 SGHNT and CDR2 YYREEE (reference sequence). Trimming left V 3 bases short and J 1 base short, with 12 bases between. This chain's CDR3 is CASSSPEGGTDTQYF. The CDR3 nucleotides are TGTGCCAGCAGCTCCCCGGAGGGCGGCACAGATACGCAGTATTTT. The complete variable domain, with remaining parts taken from reference TRBV5-4 and TRBJ2-3, reads ETGVTQSPTHLIKTRGQQVTLRCSSQSGHNTVSWYQQALGQGPQFIFQYYREEENGRGNFPPRFSGLQFPNYSSELNVNALELDDSALYLCASSSPEGGTDTQYFGPGTRLTVL.

This clonotype was found many times. The chain combines TRBV20-1 with TRBJ2-5; D is undetermined. Germline-derived CDR1 and CDR2 are DFQATT and SNEGSKA (reference sequence). This CDR3 contains 11 residues. The CDR3 bases are TGCAGCGCGGAAAAATCAGAGACCCAGTACTTC. Its protein is CSAEKSETQYF.

This clonotype was seen a handful of times. V usage is TRBV5-5 and J usage is TRBJ2-2; 9 bases match TRBD2. The CDR3 consists of 16 residues. Germline values: CDR1 SGHKS, CDR2 YYEKEE (reference sequence). With 1 base clipped from V and 4 bases from J, the junction kept 5 bases outside the gene matches. DNA for the CDR3: TGTGCCAGCAGCTTGTCCCCTAGCGGGACCACCGGGGAGCTGTTTTTT. It specifies CASSLSPSGTTGELFF.

Comments on this clonotype: This may be a read error: a much more frequent sequence differs by one nucleotide. The genes are TRBV11-2 and TRBJ2-3; 12 positions agree with TRBD2. The CDR3 loop spans 17 amino acids. Germline assignment: CDR1 SGHAT and CDR2 FQNNGV. Here the CDR3 reads CASSSGQTSGSTDTQCF. The CDR3 nucleotides are TGTGCCAGCAGCTCAGGACAGACTAGCGGGAGCACAGATACGCAGTGTTTT.

This clonotype appeared many times. The V and J genes are TRBV20-1 and TRBJ1-1; D is ambiguous. Trimming took off 2 bases at V and 1 base at J, with 5 bases between the two ends. Germline-derived CDR1 and CDR2 are DFQATT and SNEGSKA (reference sequence). This CDR3 is built from 12 residues. The CDR3 region is CSARNPNTEAFF. For the CDR3, the DNA is TGCAGTGCTAGAAACCCGAACACTGAAGCTTTCTTT.

The J gene is TRBJ2-3, the V gene TRBV18; perhaps TRBD2 as D (7 bases). Germline V lookup: CDR1 KGHSH, CDR2 LQKENI. V was shortened by 3 bases and J by 5 bases, with 27 bases between the two germline ends. CDR3 length equals 19 residues. CDR3 DNA sequence: TGTGCCAGCTCACCCAGAACCCTGGCGCGGGGGCACCTAGGAGATACGCAGTATTTT. As protein: CASSPRTLARGHLGDTQYF.

The gene calls are TRBV19 and TRBJ1-2; 7 bases align to TRBD1. V lost 8 bases to trimming and J lost 2 bases; unmatched junction nucleotides: 8. This CDR3 region has 14 residues. Looked up from germline, CDR1 is LNHDA and CDR2 is SQIVND (reference sequence). The CDR3 DNA sequence: TGTGCCAGTGGGAGACAGGGTCTGAACTATGGCTACACCTTC. Protein product: CASGRQGLNYGYTF.

This chain links TRBV25-1 with TRBJ2-5; TRBD1 matches at 9 bases. Germline trimming cut 2 bases from V and 5 bases from J; bases unmatched to any gene: 3. This CDR3 is 14 amino acids long. CDR1 is MGHDK, CDR2 SYGVNS, per germline. The CDR3 nucleotides are TGTGCCAGCAGTGAACAAGGACAGGGGGAGACCCAGTACTTC. It specifies CASSEQGQGETQYF.

With regard to this clonotype: It may be a read error: a sequence one base away is much more abundant. The J gene is TRBJ1-3, the V gene TRBV11-2; TRBD1 agrees at 12 bases. The CDR3 runs 18 residues. Germline V CDR1 and CDR2: SGHAT, FQNNGV. CDR3 in DNA: TGTGCCAGCAGCTTATTTGGGACAGGGGGCGCCTCTGGAAACACCATGTATTTT. Protein product: CASSLFGTGGASGNTMYF.

A single count supports this clonotype. The chain joins TRBV7-9 to TRBJ1-1; D remains ambiguous. Trimming took 3 bases from V and 2 from J, leaving 7 bases between them. Germline V gene data show CDR1 as SEHNR and CDR2 as FQNEAQ (reference sequence). The CDR3 length is 13 residues. The CDR3 spells CASSFFPNTEAFF. The CDR3 DNA reads TGTGCCAGCAGCTTCTTCCCTAACACTGAAGCTTTCTTT.

Ten or more counts support this clonotype. The CDR3 coding sequence is TGTGCCAGCAGCTTAGCTATCGGACAGGCATCCTACGAGCAGTACTTC. The encoded protein is CASSLAIGQASYEQYF. The rearrangement joins TRBV7-8 to TRBJ2-7, with 7 positions matching TRBD1. The CDR3 has 16 amino acids. The V gene end was trimmed by 0 bases and the J gene end by 1 base; junction bases not matched to a gene: 6. From germline, CDR1 is SGHVS and CDR2 FQNEAQ.

Comment on this clonotype: This clone may be a read error of a much larger clone one base away. The chain combines TRBV5-1 with TRBJ1-5; D gene ambiguous. This CDR3 region has 15 residues. Germline CDR1 reads SGHRS; CDR2 reads YFSETQ. The CDR3 here is CASSLGPETNRPQHF. The CDR3 region has the DNA TGCGCCAGCAGCTTGGGACCGGAGACCAATCGGCCCCAGCATTTT.

The chain is built from TRBV28 and TRBJ1-1, with TRBD1 identical over 8 bases. The CDR3 consists of 13 residues. Germline CDR1 reads MDHEN; CDR2 reads SYDVKM. V was pared by 7 bases and J by 1 base, with 2 bases of the junction left unmatched. In DNA, the CDR3 is TGTGCCAGCATCCAGGGGGCGAACACTGAAGCTTTCTTT. It translates to CASIQGANTEAFF. Using reference TRBV28 and TRBJ1-1 for the parts outside the CDR3, the full variable domain is DVKVTQSSRYLVKRTGEKVFLECVQDMDHENMFWYRQDPGLGLRLIYFSYDVKMKEKGDIPEGYSVSREKKERFSLILESASTNQTSMYLCASIQGANTEAFFGQGTRLTVV.

The CDR3 region has the DNA TGTGCCACCAGTGATTTGAGACGGACAGGGGAGGGCTACACCTTC. Translating it yields CATSDLRRTGEGYTF. J is TRBJ1-2 and V is TRBV24-1; 9 bases agree with TRBD1. J gave up 8 bases and V 0 bases, and 6 bases lay outside the gene matches. This CDR3 is 15 amino acids long. The germline CDR1 and CDR2 sequences are KGHDR and SFDVKD.

The CDR3 DNA reads as TGTGCCAGCAGGCCTGACCAGTACCAAGAGACCCAGTACTTC. Translating gives CASRPDQYQETQYF. V is TRBV7-9 and J is TRBJ2-5; D gene ambiguous. This CDR3 is built from 14 residues. Germline V lookup: CDR1 SEHNR, CDR2 FQNEAQ (reference sequence). V was clipped by 6 bases and J by 0 bases, with 11 bases between them.

This clonotype has at least ten counts. The CDR3: CSASGRADEQFF. The CDR3 region has the DNA TGCAGTGCTAGCGGGAGGGCAGATGAGCAGTTCTTC. The chain links TRBV20-1 to TRBJ2-1; 8 positions agree with TRBD2. This CDR3 is 12 amino acids long. Trimming took 3 bases from V and 8 from J; bases not matched to a gene: 3. Germline V gene lookup returns CDR1 DFQATT and CDR2 SNEGSKA (reference sequence).

The rearrangement links TRBV11-1 to TRBJ2-3; 13 positions match TRBD2. The CDR3 spans 16 residues. CDR1 is SGHAT and CDR2 is FQDESV in the germline V gene (reference sequence). The junction had 5 bases not matched to a gene; V was cut back by 5 bases and J by 3 bases. The CDR3 reads CASSRTSGSGTDTQYF. For the CDR3, the DNA is TGTGCCAGCAGCAGGACTAGCGGGAGTGGTACAGATACGCAGTATTTT. Together with reference TRBV11-1 and TRBJ2-3, the CDR3 gives the full variable domain: EAEVAQSPRYKITEKSQAVAFWCDPISGHATLYWYRQILGQGPELLVQFQDESVVDDSQLPKDRFSAERLKGVDSTLKIQPAELGDSAMYLCASSRTSGSGTDTQYFGPGTRLTVL.